The next 8 T cell receptor beta chains were all read from a single sample in a study of shared clonotypes between healthy human individuals. Selected positively for CCR7 and CD45RO-negative, naive CD8 cells excluded terminally differentiated effector memory CD45RA+ cells. Clones were read by immunoSEQ multiplex PCR, and TCRdb kept only the in-frame ones, dropping some. The sample includes about 820,000 clones, 85% to 95% seen only once; the top ten take under 30%. Sequenced input: naive CD8+ T cells sorted from blood. The source is a young man in good health.

In regard to this clone: This likely stems from a read error, as it lies one base from a far larger clone. The same CDR3 also results from other DNA sequences found in this sample. The gene calls are TRBV6-4 and TRBJ2-1; TRBD2 agrees at 8 bases. The trim removed 2 bases at V and 0 bases at J, leaving 0 bases unmatched. CDR3 length equals 15 residues. From germline, CDR1 is MRHNA and CDR2 SNTAGT. The CDR3 reads CASSDTSGSYNEQFF. In DNA, the CDR3 is TGTGCCAGCAGTGACACTAGCGGCTCCTACAATGAGCAGTTCTTC.

The V and J genes are TRBV7-9 and TRBJ1-4; 8 positions match TRBD1. Losses at the gene ends were 5 bases for V and 1 base for J; bases not matched to a gene: 9. Looked up from germline, CDR1 is SEHNR and CDR2 is FQNEAQ (reference sequence). There are 17 residues in the CDR3. CDR3 nucleotides: TGTGCCAGCAGCCGACAACAGGGGGGAATAACTAATGAAAAACTGTTTTTT. Its protein product is CASSRQQGGITNEKLFF.

The chain links TRBV6-5 to TRBJ2-5; no firm D call. The germline V gene has CDR1 MNHEY and CDR2 SVGAGI. The CDR3 is 16 amino acids. V lost 4 bases and J 5 bases, leaving 20 bases between the germline ends. The CDR3 DNA reads TGTGCCAGCAGTTGGGAAGGACCTCACGGTTTCGAGACCCAGTACTTC. It yields the protein CASSWEGPHGFETQYF.

This chain uses TRBV7-9 with TRBJ2-3; 8 nucleotides align to TRBD2. J was trimmed by 6 bases and V by 10 bases; bases with no gene match: 12. This CDR3 contains 14 residues. Germline CDR1 SEHNR, CDR2 FQNEAQ (reference sequence). CDR3: CATGPGGFADTQYF. CDR3 nucleotides: TGTGCCACCGGTCCGGGGGGGTTCGCGGATACGCAGTATTTT.

V gene TRBV7-9 combines with J gene TRBJ1-1; 11 positions agree with TRBD1. This CDR3 contains 15 residues. V shed 5 bases, J shed 11 bases, and the junction held 13 bases outside the gene matches. Germline V gene sequence: CDR1 SEHNR, CDR2 FQNEAQ (reference sequence). The CDR3 is CASSNRDRGIYGAFF. In DNA, the CDR3 is TGTGCCAGCAGCAACCGGGACAGGGGGATCTACGGGGCTTTCTTT.

The genes are TRBV27 and TRBJ1-2; TRBD1 might be the D (6 bases). V dropped 3 bases and J dropped 4 bases, with 9 bases sitting between them. This CDR3 contains 13 residues. Germline assignment: CDR1 MNHEY and CDR2 SMNVEV (reference sequence). The CDR3: CASSFDRTYGYTF. In DNA form, the CDR3 reads TGTGCCAGCAGTTTCGACAGGACCTATGGCTACACCTTC.

The chain carries TRBV27 and TRBJ2-2, with D maybe TRBD2 (5 bases). This CDR3 spans 17 amino acids. Trimming stripped 6 bases from V and 0 bases from J, with 17 bases between. Germline CDR1 reads MNHEY; CDR2 reads SMNVEV (reference sequence). The CDR3 DNA sequence: TGTGCCAGCAGCCCCCTCCGGGATAGCGCGAACACCGGGGAGCTGTTTTTT. It translates to CASSPLRDSANTGELFF.

This clone has just one count. The chain links TRBV7-9 to TRBJ2-1, with 10 bases lining up with TRBD2. Germline trimming cut 6 bases from V and 8 bases from J; bases unmatched to any gene: 4. The CDR3 spans 13 residues. Germline assignment: CDR1 SEHNR and CDR2 FQNEAQ (reference sequence). This CDR3 reads CASRGTSAHEQFF. CDR3 in DNA: TGTGCCAGCAGGGGGACTAGCGCCCATGAGCAGTTCTTC.